Listed below are T cell receptor beta chains from one sample, sequenced in a study of blood T cells in healthy people across ages. TCRdb independently ran MiXCR on the 5' RACE reads; one entry per CDR3 protein. Here the sample spans roughly 800,000 distinct CDR3 sequences, about a quarter being singletons. These sequences were also reported in another study, on T cells of mothers and their children.

Sequencing input: blood. The source of these receptors is a boy aged 5 to 17 in good health. Both conserved end residues are part of each CDR3. Each record gives: J gene, V gene, D gene, clone size, CDR3 protein, CDR3 DNA. The D gene is left open where the match is weak. Some rows mark clone size as missing; the rest say once, few, many or name a class of expanded clone.

TRBJ1-2 TRBV5-1 - - CASSTDYRAANYGYTF TGCGCCAGCAGCACCGACTACAGGGCAGCTAACTATGGCTACACCTTC
TRBJ1-2 TRBV4-1 - many CASRSNYGYTF TGCGCCAGCAGGTCTAACTATGGCTACACCTTC
TRBJ2-3 TRBV11-2 - few CASGLAVSHTQYF TGTGCCAGCGGCTTAGCCGTCTCTCATACGCAGTATTTT
TRBJ1-4 TRBV6-5 - - CASSLTGFSEKLFF TGTGCCAGCAGCCTCACAGGTTTTAGTGAAAAACTGTTTTTT
TRBJ1-2 TRBV29-1 - - CSVGEEEPPYGYTF TGCAGCGTCGGGGAGGAGGAACCCCCTTATGGCTACACCTTC
TRBJ2-2 TRBV7-3 - - CASSLHPLGDGELFF TGTGCCAGCAGCCTCCACCCGCTTGGGGACGGGGAGCTGTTTTTT
TRBJ2-3 TRBV7-9 - - CASSINTQYF TGTGCCAGCAGCATTAATACGCAGTATTTT
TRBJ1-2 TRBV5-1 - - CASSLEPGGSGGYTF TGCGCCAGCAGCTTGGAGCCAGGTGGGAGTGGTGGCTACACCTTC
TRBJ1-5 TRBV12-5 - - CASGLRPGNQPQHF TGTGCTAGTGGTTTAAGACCCGGCAATCAGCCCCAGCATTTT
TRBJ1-5 TRBV6-1 - - CASGRQGDQPQHF TGTGCCAGCGGTCGGCAGGGTGATCAGCCCCAGCATTTT
TRBJ2-1 TRBV7-3 - many CASSLSGASYNEQFF TGTGCCAGCAGCTTAAGCGGGGCCTCCTACAATGAGCAGTTCTTC
TRBJ2-7 TRBV11-2 - - CASSLEVGATYEQYF TGTGCCAGCAGCTTAGAGGTGGGTGCAACCTACGAGCAGTACTTC
TRBJ2-1 TRBV5-1 TRBD2 many CASSSGGGPKEQFF TGCGCCAGCAGCTCCGGGGGGGGCCCGAAGGAGCAGTTCTTC
TRBJ2-7 TRBV15 - - CATSRDGHEQYF TGTGCCACCAGCAGAGATGGCCACGAGCAGTACTTC
TRBJ1-1 TRBV29-1 - once CSVQPWDKGKPEAFF TGCAGCGTCCAACCCTGGGACAAGGGGAAACCTGAAGCTTTCTTT
TRBJ2-1 TRBV7-9 - few CASSPRTLTGQFF TGTGCCAGCAGCCCCAGGACCCTAACGGGGCAGTTCTTC
TRBJ2-6 TRBV30 TRBD1 few CAWSTAQGGGWANVLTF TGTGCCTGGAGTACCGCACAGGGGGGAGGATGGGCCAACGTCCTGACTTTC
TRBJ2-7 TRBV10-3 - - CAISEGGASEQYF TGTGCCATCAGTGAGGGAGGGGCCTCCGAGCAGTACTTC
TRBJ2-7 TRBV29-1 - - CSVEVSSYEQYF TGCAGCGTTGAGGTCTCTTCCTACGAGCAGTACTTC
TRBJ2-1 TRBV20-1 TRBD2 once CSARLAAPYNEQFF TGCAGTGCTCGACTAGCGGCACCCTACAATGAGCAGTTCTTC
TRBJ1-5 TRBV7-3 - - CASSLNMMPLGF TGTGCCAGCAGCTTAAATATGATGCCCCTTGGGTTT
TRBJ2-5 TRBV20-1 - - CSATFRSGRETQYF TGCAGTGCCACTTTTCGATCTGGCAGGGAGACCCAGTACTTC
TRBJ1-2 TRBV12-3/TRBV12-4 - - CASSPGRGHDGYTF TGTGCCAGCAGCCCGGGCCGGGGGCACGATGGCTACACCTTC
TRBJ1-4 TRBV6-5 - few CASSRWGPGNEKLFF TGTGCCAGCAGTCGATGGGGTCCAGGGAATGAAAAACTGTTTTTT
TRBJ1-3 TRBV20-1 TRBD1 - CSAPATGGGNTIYF TGCAGTGCTCCAGCGACAGGGGGAGGAAACACCATATATTTT
TRBJ2-5 TRBV20-1 TRBD2 - CSASLAGAQETQYF TGCAGTGCTAGTCTAGCGGGGGCTCAAGAGACCCAGTACTTC
TRBJ2-4 TRBV7-9 - few CASSSDRHIQYF TGTGCCAGCAGCTCGGACAGACACATTCAGTACTTC
TRBJ2-3 TRBV7-3 - - CASSPHSGTDTQYF TGTGCCAGCAGCCCACATAGTGGCACAGATACGCAGTATTTT
TRBJ2-6 TRBV5-1 - few CASTGQFSTSGANVLTF TGCGCCAGCACCGGACAGTTCAGTACCTCTGGGGCCAACGTCCTGACTTTC
TRBJ2-5 TRBV7-3 TRBD2 few CASSAGLVETQYF TGTGCCAGCAGCGCGGGACTAGTGGAGACCCAGTACTTC
TRBJ1-1 TRBV12-3/TRBV12-4 - few CASSFMGSAFF TGTGCCAGCAGTTTCATGGGATCAGCTTTCTTT